This TCR beta chain was observed in a study of cytomegalovirus exposure and HLA in healthy donors. In the study overall: Of approximately 400 genotyped donors, more than 70% clustered with self-reported Caucasian donors.

Healthy bone marrow donors made up the donors. Though probably carrying unrecorded immune exposures, donors were nominally healthy at sampling. The CDR3 loop spans 13 amino acids. It was with 60 Vbeta and 13 Jbeta primers that the PCR ran. The data were produced by immunoSEQ multiplex PCR, yet TCRdb's version contains in-frame clones alone and is incomplete. In the table there are fewer than 200,000 clones, about 80% of which are singletons. This TCR came from a young man in good health and CMV-seropositive. Sequencing used PBMCs. V is TRBV12-2 and J is TRBJ2-2; the DNA was not compared with TRBD1, the D call given in the table. TRBV12-2 represents a pseudogene. CDR3 bases: TGTGCAAGTCGCTTAGACACAACCGGGGAGCTGTTTTTT. Its protein is CASRLDTTGELFF.